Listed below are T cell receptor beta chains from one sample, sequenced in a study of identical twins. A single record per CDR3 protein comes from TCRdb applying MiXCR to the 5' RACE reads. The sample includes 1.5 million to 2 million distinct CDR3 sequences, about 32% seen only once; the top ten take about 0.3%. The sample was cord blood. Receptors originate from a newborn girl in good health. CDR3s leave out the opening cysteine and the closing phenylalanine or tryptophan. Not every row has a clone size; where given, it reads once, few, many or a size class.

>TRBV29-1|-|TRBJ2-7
SVELRSRQY
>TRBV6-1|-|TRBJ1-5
ASSPGVDQPQH
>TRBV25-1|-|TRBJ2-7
ASSESWGSGAYEQY
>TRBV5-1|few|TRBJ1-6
ASSLGRASPLH
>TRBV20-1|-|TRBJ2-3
SAPLAGEPDTQY
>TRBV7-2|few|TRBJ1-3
ASSLGGQYGNTIY
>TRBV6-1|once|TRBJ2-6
ASYGPPSGANVLT
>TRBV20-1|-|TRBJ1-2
SARGTVAYGYT
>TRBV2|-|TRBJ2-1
ASPRERENNEQF
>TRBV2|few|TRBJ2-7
ASSGGGNYEQY
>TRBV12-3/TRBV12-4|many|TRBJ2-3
ASGLARDTQY
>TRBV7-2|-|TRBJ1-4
ASSPQRQGGEKLF
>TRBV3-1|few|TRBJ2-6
ASSPIGVGGANVLT
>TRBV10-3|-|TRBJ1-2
AISESGIAGYT
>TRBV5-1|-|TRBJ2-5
ASSLESSGRGETQY
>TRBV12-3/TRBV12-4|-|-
ASRPGTSNEQY
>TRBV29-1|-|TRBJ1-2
SVASGTANYGYT
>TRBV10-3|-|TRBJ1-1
AIREGGEAF
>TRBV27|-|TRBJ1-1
ASSLSGQGAKIEAF
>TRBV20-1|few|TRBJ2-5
SARVSGWVKGEQY
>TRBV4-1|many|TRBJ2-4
ASSQDPRDFKNIQY